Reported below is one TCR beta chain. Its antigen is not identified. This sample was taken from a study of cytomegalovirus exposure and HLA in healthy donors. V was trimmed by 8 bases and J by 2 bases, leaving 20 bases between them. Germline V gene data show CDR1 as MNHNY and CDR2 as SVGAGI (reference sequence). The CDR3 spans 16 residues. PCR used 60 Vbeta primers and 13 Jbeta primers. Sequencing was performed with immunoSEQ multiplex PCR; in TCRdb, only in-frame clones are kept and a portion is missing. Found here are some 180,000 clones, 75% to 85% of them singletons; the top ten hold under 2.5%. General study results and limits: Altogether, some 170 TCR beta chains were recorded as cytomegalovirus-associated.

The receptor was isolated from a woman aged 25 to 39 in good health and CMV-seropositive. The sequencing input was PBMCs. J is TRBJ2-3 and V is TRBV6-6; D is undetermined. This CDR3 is CASGNSLPPPTDTQYF. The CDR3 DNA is TGTGCCAGCGGTAACAGTCTGCCCCCCCCCACAGATACGCAGTATTTT.